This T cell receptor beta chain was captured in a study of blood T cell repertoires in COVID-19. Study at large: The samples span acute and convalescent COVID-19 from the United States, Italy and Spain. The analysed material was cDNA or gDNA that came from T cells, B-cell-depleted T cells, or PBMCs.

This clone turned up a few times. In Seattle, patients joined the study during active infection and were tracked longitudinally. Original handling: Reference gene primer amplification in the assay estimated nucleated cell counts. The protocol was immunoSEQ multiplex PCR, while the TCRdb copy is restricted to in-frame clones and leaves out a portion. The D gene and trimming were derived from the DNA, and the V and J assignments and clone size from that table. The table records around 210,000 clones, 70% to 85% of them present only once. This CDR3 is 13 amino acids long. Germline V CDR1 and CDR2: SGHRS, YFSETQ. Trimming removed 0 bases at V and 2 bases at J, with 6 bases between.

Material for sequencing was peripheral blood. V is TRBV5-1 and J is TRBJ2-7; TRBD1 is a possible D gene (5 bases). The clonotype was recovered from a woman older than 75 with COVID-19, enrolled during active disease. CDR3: CASSLADTYEQYF. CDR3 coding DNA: TGCGCCAGCAGCTTGGCGGACACCTACGAGCAGTACTTC.